The rows below give T cell receptor beta chains drawn from one sample of a study of blood T cell repertoires in COVID-19. Assay used: immunoSEQ multiplex PCR; TCRdb lists only in-frame clones, some missing. The data hold fewer than 400,000 clones, with around 90% observed a single time. The sequenced sample consisted of peripheral blood. These receptor sequences come from a woman in her 30s with COVID-19, enrolled during active disease. Both conserved end residues are part of each CDR3. Fields, in order: J gene, clone size, V gene, D gene, CDR3 DNA, CDR3 protein. D genes are given only for firm matches. Clone sizes are given selectively: once, few, many, or a class where the clone is expanded.

>TRBJ2-3|once|TRBV9|TRBD1
TGTGCCAGCAGCGTGGGGATGACAGGGTATGCAGATACGCAGTATTTT
CASSVGMTGYADTQYF
>TRBJ1-2|.|TRBV28|TRBD1
TGTGCCAGCAGTGCGGTTGGGACAGCCTATGGCTACACCTTC
CASSAVGTAYGYTF
>TRBJ1-2|.|TRBV28|TRBD1
TGTGCCAGCAGTCCCAGGGGGCGGGGGCACTATGGCTACACCTTC
CASSPRGRGHYGYTF
>TRBJ1-4|.|TRBV19|.
TGTGCCAGTAGTCTCGGGATGGGAGAAAAACTGTTTTTT
CASSLGMGEKLFF
>TRBJ1-2|.|TRBV30|TRBD1
TGTGCCTGGAGCAGGGGGCGAAACTACGGCTACACCTTC
CAWSRGRNYGYTF
>TRBJ1-1|.|TRBV27|TRBD1
TGTGCCAGCCAGGGGGACACTGAAGCTTTCTTT
CASQGDTEAFF
>TRBJ1-1|.|TRBV29-1|.
TGCAGCGTTGAGAACGAGGCTAACGCTGAAGCTTTCTTT
CSVENEANAEAFF
>TRBJ1-1|.|TRBV2|.
TGTGCCAGCAGCCTCACAGGTCGTAGTGAAGCTTTCTTT
CASSLTGRSEAFF
>TRBJ1-1|.|TRBV3-1/TRBV3-2|.
TGTGCCAGCAGCCTTCGAGAGGCTGAAGCTTTCTTT
CASSLREAEAFF
>TRBJ1-2|.|TRBV6-6|TRBD1
TGTGCCAGCAGTTTCCGGACAGGGGACGGCTACACCTTC
CASSFRTGDGYTF
>TRBJ2-7|.|TRBV3-1/TRBV3-2|TRBD1
TGTGCCAGCGAAAGACAGGGAACCTACGAGCAGTACTTC
CASERQGTYEQYF
>TRBJ1-6|.|TRBV10-2|TRBD1
TGCGCCAGCAGTGAGCCGATGGGTACCGGGACAGATAATTCACCCCTCCACTTT
CASSEPMGTGTDNSPLHF
>TRBJ2-1|.|TRBV7-3|TRBD2
TGTGCCAGCAGCTTTCAAGGGACTAGTCCCTACAATGAGCAGTTCTTC
CASSFQGTSPYNEQFF
>TRBJ1-5|.|TRBV6-6|TRBD1
TGTGCCAGCAGTTACCAACCCGGACAGGGACATCAGCCCCAGCATTTT
CASSYQPGQGHQPQHF
>TRBJ1-1|once|TRBV7-9|.
TGTGCCAGCAGCTTAGCTCGGGGGGCGACCACTGAAGCTTTCTTT
CASSLARGATTEAFF
>TRBJ1-1|.|TRBV7-2|.
TGTGCCAGCAGCTCACAGGGGAACACTGAAGCTTTCTTT
CASSSQGNTEAFF
>TRBJ1-2|.|TRBV7-2|.
TGTGCCAGCAGCTCACTATCCCCGGGCAGGGGCCAGGGCTACACCTTC
CASSSLSPGRGQGYTF
>TRBJ2-1|.|TRBV29-1|.
TGCAGCGTTGCGGCGGGTCTAGCTAGCTACAATGAGCAGTTCTTC
CSVAAGLASYNEQFF
>TRBJ1-1|.|TRBV30|.
TGTGCCTGGAGTGTTTCCGAACTTAACACTGAAGCTTTCTTT
CAWSVSELNTEAFF
>TRBJ1-2|.|TRBV6-1|TRBD1
TGTGCCAGCAGTGAAGCGGGACAGTTTAACTATGGCTACACCTTC
CASSEAGQFNYGYTF
>TRBJ1-5|.|TRBV19|.
TGTGCCAGTAGTACGGCGACAGGCTTTGGCAATCAGCCCCAGCATTTT
CASSTATGFGNQPQHF
>TRBJ2-5|.|TRBV7-6|TRBD1
TGTGCCAGCAGCTCTAGGACAGGGAGAGGCGAGACCCAGTACTTC
CASSSRTGRGETQYF
>TRBJ2-1|once|TRBV7-2|TRBD2
TGTGCCAGCAGATCTGGACTAGCGGGAGGGCCTAGCGGGGGCGAGCAGTTCTTC
CASRSGLAGGPSGGEQFF
>TRBJ2-3|.|TRBV27|TRBD1
TGTGCCAGCAGTCCACTTGCCGGGACAGGGGGAGATACGCAGTATTTT
CASSPLAGTGGDTQYF
>TRBJ2-1|once|TRBV23-1|.
TGCGCTAGCCCGGGACACACGATCTACAATGAGCAGTTCTTC
CASPGHTIYNEQFF
>TRBJ1-5|.|TRBV6-5|.
TGTGCCAGCAGGGGGCTACTCGGTGGTCAGCCCCAGCATTTT
CASRGLLGGQPQHF
>TRBJ2-5|.|TRBV19|.
TGTGCCAGTAGAGGGAGGGGGAGGGAGACCCAGTACTTC
CASRGRGRETQYF
>TRBJ2-5|.|TRBV19|TRBD2
TGTGCCAGTAGTATAGGACTAGCGGCCGTCCAAGAGACCCAGTACTTC
CASSIGLAAVQETQYF
>TRBJ1-1|.|TRBV28|.
TGTGCCAGCAGATTCATGAACACTGAAGCTTTCTTT
CASRFMNTEAFF
>TRBJ1-1|.|TRBV10-2|TRBD1
TGCGCCAGCAGACAGGGGGCTGAAGCTTTCTTT
CASRQGAEAFF
>TRBJ1-1|.|TRBV6-1|.
TGTGCCAGCAGTGAAAGGCGGGGGCCGGACACTGAAGCTTTCTTT
CASSERRGPDTEAFF
>TRBJ1-6|.|TRBV28|TRBD1
TGTGCCAGCAGTGCTCCGGGACAGGCGAATTCACCCCTCCACTTT
CASSAPGQANSPLHF
>TRBJ2-1|.|TRBV6-5|TRBD2
TGTGCCAGCAGTTACGGGGGACTAGACGTTAATGAGCAGTTCTTC
CASSYGGLDVNEQFF
>TRBJ1-4|.|TRBV18|.
TGTGCCAGCTCACCACGAGGGATCGAAAAACTGTTTTTT
CASSPRGIEKLFF
>TRBJ2-7|few|TRBV12-3/TRBV12-4|TRBD2
TGTGCCAGCAGCTCTTCTCAGCGGGGCGAGCAGTACTTC
CASSSSQRGEQYF
>TRBJ2-1|.|TRBV28|TRBD2
TGTGCCAGCAGGAGTAGGCTAGCGGGAGGAGAGCAGTTCTTC
CASRSRLAGGEQFF
>TRBJ2-3|.|TRBV6-1|.
TGTGCCAGCAGTGAAGACCGGGGCACAGATACGCAGTATTTT
CASSEDRGTDTQYF
>TRBJ1-3|.|TRBV11-2|TRBD1
TGTGCCAGCAGCGAGGACAGGGTGGGAAACACCATATATTTT
CASSEDRVGNTIYF
>TRBJ2-7|.|TRBV10-3|.
TGTGCCATCAGCGCCGGACAGCCCTACGAGCAGTACTTC
CAISAGQPYEQYF
>TRBJ2-1|once|TRBV27|.
TGTGCCAGCAGTTTGGCAGGGGAGAACAATGAGCAGTTCTTC
CASSLAGENNEQFF
>TRBJ2-2|few|TRBV4-1|.
TGCGCCAGCAGCCAAGTCTTCCGAGGCAGGGGGAACACCGGGGAGCTGTTTTTT
CASSQVFRGRGNTGELFF